Listed below are T cell receptor beta chains from one sample, sequenced in a study of blood T cell repertoires in COVID-19. Generated by immunoSEQ multiplex PCR, the TCRdb table keeps only in-frame clones and is missing some. The data contain under 55,000 clones, about 90% of them singletons. What was sequenced was peripheral blood. The source is a woman older than 75 with active COVID-19. Each CDR3 is given with its conserved first and last residue. A D gene is named only where the DNA matches it firmly. Not every row has a clone size; where given, it reads once, few, many or a size class.

size | J | D | V | CDR3 | DNA
NA | TRBJ1-1 | NA | TRBV18 | CASSPSPNTEAFF | TGTGCCAGCTCACCAAGCCCGAACACTGAAGCTTTCTTT
NA | TRBJ1-5 | TRBD1 | TRBV23-1 | CASSQSRTGDQPQHF | TGCGCCAGCAGTCAATCCCGGACAGGGGACCAGCCCCAGCATTTT
few | TRBJ1-2 | NA | TRBV6-5 | CASSRQFAAYGYTF | TGTGCCAGCAGTCGACAGTTCGCTGCCTATGGCTACACCTTC
few | TRBJ1-5 | NA | TRBV19 | CASSLSGGGQPQHF | TGTGCCAGTAGTCTCTCCGGGGGTGGTCAGCCCCAGCATTTT
NA | TRBJ1-2 | NA | TRBV7-9 | CASSSIREAGYTF | TGTGCCAGCAGCTCAATTCGGGAAGCTGGCTACACCTTC
NA | TRBJ2-1 | TRBD2 | TRBV19 | CASSIRGGVDEQFF | TGTGCCAGTAGTATCCGGGGGGGCGTCGATGAGCAGTTCTTC
NA | TRBJ1-1 | NA | TRBV28 | CASRGGGLAEAFF | TGTGCCAGCAGAGGGGGGGGTTTGGCTGAAGCTTTCTTT
NA | TRBJ2-2 | NA | TRBV29-1 | CSVDTHTQGLPGELFF | TGCAGCGTTGACACTCATACCCAGGGACTCCCCGGGGAGCTGTTTTTT
NA | TRBJ2-1 | TRBD2 | TRBV24-1 | CATRTSGVDEQFF | TGTGCCACCAGGACTAGCGGGGTGGATGAGCAGTTCTTC
NA | TRBJ1-5 | NA | TRBV7-2 | CASSLVGTPGGQPQHF | TGTGCCAGCAGCTTAGTAGGGACGCCGGGGGGTCAGCCCCAGCATTTT
NA | TRBJ1-5 | TRBD1 | TRBV19 | CASSIGSETGSSNQPQHF | TGTGCCAGTAGTATAGGTTCTGAGACAGGGAGTAGCAATCAGCCCCAGCATTTT
NA | TRBJ1-1 | NA | TRBV7-6 | CASSPFEGNTEAFF | TGTGCCAGCAGCCCCTTTGAGGGAAACACTGAAGCTTTCTTT
NA | TRBJ2-1 | TRBD1 | TRBV6-5 | CASSYPRGNEQFF | TGTGCCAGCAGTTACCCCAGGGGGAATGAGCAGTTCTTC
NA | TRBJ1-2 | NA | TRBV19 | CASTQVQNYGYTF | TGTGCCAGTACCCAGGTTCAAAACTATGGCTACACCTTC
few | TRBJ1-6 | NA | TRBV9 | CASSVGTADNSPLHF | TGTGCCAGCAGCGTAGGGACAGCTGATAATTCACCCCTCCACTTT
medium-sized | TRBJ1-4 | TRBD1 | TRBV5-4 | CASSLAGGGKLFF | TGTGCCAGCAGCTTGGCAGGGGGTGGAAAACTGTTTTTT
NA | TRBJ1-2 | TRBD1 | TRBV5-1 | CASSWGQKLSYGYTF | TGCGCCAGCAGCTGGGGACAGAAATTATCCTATGGCTACACCTTC
NA | TRBJ1-2 | NA | TRBV7-3 | CASSPGTGYGYTF | TGTGCCAGCAGCCCAGGCACAGGCTATGGCTACACCTTC
NA | TRBJ1-4 | TRBD1 | TRBV10-2 | CASSVDRGGEKLFF | TGCGCCAGCAGTGTAGACAGGGGGGGTGAAAAACTGTTTTTT
once | TRBJ1-5 | NA | TRBV5-6 | CASSLTGRGNQPQHF | TGTGCCAGCAGCTTGACGGGGCGGGGGAACCAGCCCCAGCATTTT
NA | TRBJ2-7 | TRBD1 | TRBV5-5 | CASSHPGQGSGEQYF | TGTGCCAGCAGCCATCCGGGACAGGGGAGCGGCGAGCAGTACTTC
NA | TRBJ1-1 | TRBD1 | TRBV11-2 | CASSLQTGGGTEAFF | TGTGCCAGCAGCTTACAAACAGGGGGCGGCACTGAAGCTTTCTTT
NA | TRBJ2-3 | NA | TRBV7-6 | CASSLFRGGTDTQYF | TGTGCCAGCAGCTTATTTCGAGGCGGTACAGATACGCAGTATTTT
NA | TRBJ1-6 | TRBD1 | TRBV9 | CASSAGQGGNSPLHF | TGTGCCAGCAGTGCTGGACAGGGCGGCAATTCACCCCTCCACTTT
NA | TRBJ1-2 | NA | TRBV5-5 | CASSLAPGQTYGYTF | TGTGCCAGCAGCTTGGCCCCTGGACAGACCTATGGCTACACCTTC
NA | TRBJ2-2 | NA | TRBV19 | CASRKTGLVNTGELFF | TGTGCCAGTAGGAAAACAGGGCTCGTGAACACCGGGGAGCTGTTTTTT
NA | TRBJ2-7 | TRBD2 | TRBV27 | CASSFLPSGGAEQYF | TGTGCCAGCAGTTTCTTACCAAGCGGGGGTGCCGAGCAGTACTTC
NA | TRBJ1-1 | NA | TRBV30 | CAWSVGHPNTEAFF | TGTGCCTGGAGTGTCGGACACCCGAACACTGAAGCTTTCTTT
NA | TRBJ2-6 | NA | TRBV9 | CASSPNSGANVLTF | TGTGCCAGCAGTCCAAACTCTGGGGCCAACGTCCTGACTTTC
NA | TRBJ2-3 | NA | TRBV20-1 | CSASSSGRTDTQYF | TGCAGTGCTAGTAGTAGCGGCCGCACAGATACGCAGTATTTT
NA | TRBJ2-4 | NA | TRBV28 | CASSLSGPGKTKNIQYF | TGTGCCAGCAGTTTGTCTGGGCCAGGCAAGACCAAAAACATTCAGTACTTC
NA | TRBJ2-1 | TRBD1 | TRBV6-1 | CASSDVGSRGNEQFF | TGTGCCAGCAGTGACGTGGGCTCCAGGGGGAATGAGCAGTTCTTC
NA | TRBJ1-1 | NA | TRBV11-3 | CASSPGQYTEAFF | TGTGCCAGCAGCCCCGGACAGTACACTGAAGCTTTCTTT
NA | TRBJ2-2 | NA | TRBV24-1 | CATEQGTYTGELFF | TGTGCCACCGAACAGGGAACATACACCGGGGAGCTGTTTTTT
NA | TRBJ2-3 | TRBD2 | TRBV7-7 | CASSPGLASTDTQYF | TGTGCTAGCAGCCCCGGACTAGCGAGCACAGATACGCAGTATTTT
NA | TRBJ2-7 | NA | TRBV6-2/TRBV6-3 | CASSSSLGAYEQYF | TGTGCCAGCAGTTCCTCCTTGGGGGCGTACGAGCAGTACTTC
NA | TRBJ1-4 | TRBD1 | TRBV19 | CASSKDRGEEKLFF | TGTGCCAGTAGTAAGGACAGGGGTGAGGAAAAACTGTTTTTT
NA | TRBJ1-3 | NA | TRBV18 | CASSPRGFSGNTIYF | TGTGCCAGCTCACCTCGGGGTTTCTCTGGAAACACCATATATTTT
NA | TRBJ1-6 | TRBD1 | TRBV30 | CAWKGAGAISPLHF | TGTGCCTGGAAGGGGGCAGGGGCTATTTCACCCCTCCACTTT
NA | TRBJ2-3 | NA | TRBV11-1 | CASSTQRGPTDTQYF | TGTGCCAGCAGTACTCAAAGGGGTCCCACAGATACGCAGTATTTT